This is a list of T cell receptor beta chains from one sample in a study of cytomegalovirus exposure and HLA in healthy donors. TCRdb keeps only in-frame clones here, not all; method: immunoSEQ multiplex PCR. The table records 89,000 or so clones, about 69% of them present only once. The sequenced material came from PBMCs. The receptors shown here come from a man in his fifties or sixties in good health and CMV-seronegative. Each CDR3 is given with its conserved first and last residue. Fields, in order: D gene, clone size, J gene, V gene, CDR3 DNA, CDR3 protein. The D gene is left open where the match is weak. Size tells how often a clone was seen (once, few, many) or the class of an expanded clone, and some rows leave it out.

NA,NA,TRBJ2-7,TRBV12-5,TGTGCTAGTGGTCCCACTCGGGAACCCTACGAGCAGTACTTC,CASGPTREPYEQYF
NA,NA,TRBJ1-5,TRBV30,TGTGCCTGGAGTGTACGGCAGACAAATCAGCCCCAGCATTTT,CAWSVRQTNQPQHF
NA,NA,TRBJ2-1,TRBV18,TGTGCCAGCTCACTTACGCAGGGGACGTCCTACAATGAGCAGTTCTTC,CASSLTQGTSYNEQFF
TRBD1,few,TRBJ2-7,TRBV6-5,TGTGCCAGCAGTCCCCGGACAGGGGGTAGCGAGCAGTACTTC,CASSPRTGGSEQYF
NA,NA,TRBJ1-6,TRBV4-1,TGCGCCAGCAGACACGGGATAGGGAGCTCCTATAATTCACCCCTCCACTTT,CASRHGIGSSYNSPLHF
TRBD1,NA,TRBJ1-2,TRBV9,TGTGCCAGCAGCGTAGGGGACAGGGGCATCGGCTACACCTTC,CASSVGDRGIGYTF
NA,NA,TRBJ2-7,TRBV7-2,TGTGCCAGCAGCCTCGACACTAGCTCAACCTCCTACGAGCAGTACTTC,CASSLDTSSTSYEQYF
TRBD2,NA,TRBJ2-3,TRBV27,TGTGCCAGCAGTTTATCTTGGGCGGCGGCTAGCGGGGGGGCATGGGATACGCAGTATTTT,CASSLSWAAASGGAWDTQYF
NA,NA,TRBJ1-2,TRBV29-1,TGCAGCGTGATGAACTTCCCAAGTAGCTATGGCTACACCTTC,CSVMNFPSSYGYTF
NA,few,TRBJ2-1,TRBV7-8,TGTGCCAGCAGCTTAGAGGAGAACCCCGGCAATGAGCAGTTCTTC,CASSLEENPGNEQFF
NA,NA,TRBJ1-4,TRBV5-1,TGCGCCAGCAGCTTGGAGGGCAGGGGATCGGAAAAACTGTTTTTT,CASSLEGRGSEKLFF
NA,NA,TRBJ1-1,TRBV19,TGTGCCAGTAGCTTTCTTCCAGGGAGGGACACTGAAGCTTTCTTT,CASSFLPGRDTEAFF
NA,few,TRBJ1-2,TRBV19,TGTGCCAGTAGTCAGGGGTCGGTCCGGGGCTACACCTTC,CASSQGSVRGYTF
TRBD2,NA,TRBJ2-3,TRBV28,TGTGCCAGCAGTTTAAGTAGCGGGGGGAGTGCAGATACGCAGTATTTT,CASSLSSGGSADTQYF
NA,NA,TRBJ1-5,TRBV6-6,TGTGCCAGCAGTACAGGCGGTGGCGGCAATCAGCCCCAGCATTTT,CASSTGGGGNQPQHF
NA,few,TRBJ2-3,TRBV6-1,TGTGCCAGCAGTGAATTTGGGTCCAGGCCCACAGATACGCAGTATTTT,CASSEFGSRPTDTQYF
NA,NA,TRBJ1-1,TRBV6-1,TGTGCCAGCAGTGATGTTTACAGAATGAACACTGAAGCTTTCTTT,CASSDVYRMNTEAFF
NA,once,TRBJ2-1,TRBV9,TGTGCCAGCAGCGTAGGCGACAATGAGCAGTTCTTC,CASSVGDNEQFF
TRBD2,NA,TRBJ2-4,TRBV6-5,TGTGCCAGCAGAAGAGAGCGGGGCCCTGAAAACATTCAGTACTTC,CASRRERGPENIQYF
NA,NA,TRBJ1-1,TRBV6-5,TGTGCCAGCGCCCGACAGGCGGGCACTGAAGCTTTCTTT,CASARQAGTEAFF
NA,NA,TRBJ2-7,TRBV6-5,TGTGCCACCGGCGGGGACTCACGGCAGTACTTC,CATGGDSRQYF
TRBD2,NA,TRBJ2-1,TRBV4-2,TGTGCCAGCAGCCGGAGAGTAGCGGGGGGGCCTCAATTTGGCAATGAGCAGTTCTTC,CASSRRVAGGPQFGNEQFF
NA,NA,TRBJ2-7,TRBV5-1,TGCGCCAGCCGACTCAGGGGACCCGCATACGAGCAGTACTTC,CASRLRGPAYEQYF
TRBD2,NA,TRBJ2-5,TRBV9,TGTGCCAGCAGCGGGCCATTGGGAGCGGGAGTGGAGACCCAGTACTTC,CASSGPLGAGVETQYF
TRBD2,once,TRBJ2-1,TRBV7-3,TGTGCCAGCAGCTTAATGAGCGGGGGGACTTACAATGAGCAGTTCTTC,CASSLMSGGTYNEQFF
TRBD1,NA,TRBJ1-5,TRBV7-9,TGTGCCAGCAGCCGTGGGACAGGGGAGAATCAGCCCCAGCATTTT,CASSRGTGENQPQHF
TRBD2,NA,TRBJ2-3,TRBV5-1,TGCGCCAGCAGCCCTGGGACTAGCGGGGGGGCAGTAGATACGCAGTATTTT,CASSPGTSGGAVDTQYF
TRBD1,NA,TRBJ2-7,TRBV4-2,TGTGCCAGCAGCCAAGAGGACAGGGGAGGTTCCTACGAGCAGTACTTC,CASSQEDRGGSYEQYF
NA,NA,TRBJ2-5,TRBV28,TGTGCCAGCAGTCCAGGTCAAGAGACCCAGTACTTC,CASSPGQETQYF
TRBD1,NA,TRBJ2-7,TRBV5-1,TGCGCCAGCAGCCAGACAGGGGGCATCTACGAGCAGTACTTC,CASSQTGGIYEQYF
TRBD2,NA,TRBJ2-5,TRBV4-1,TGCGCCAGCAGCCAAGGGGGGACTAGCGGGGGGTCGGAGACCCAGTACTTC,CASSQGGTSGGSETQYF
NA,NA,TRBJ1-5,TRBV4-1,TGCGCCAGCAGCCAGTACAGCTATAGCAATCAGCCCCAGCATTTT,CASSQYSYSNQPQHF
TRBD2,NA,TRBJ2-1,TRBV2,TGTGCCAGCAGCGCTACTAGCGGGTCGTACAATGAGCAGTTCTTC,CASSATSGSYNEQFF
TRBD2,NA,TRBJ2-3,TRBV2,TGTGCCAGCAGCCTAGCGGGGGGTGGAGAGGGCTGGACAGATACGCAGTATTTT,CASSLAGGGEGWTDTQYF
NA,NA,TRBJ2-1,TRBV9,TGTGCCAGCAGCGGCGATGAGCAGTTCTTC,CASSGDEQFF
TRBD1,once,TRBJ1-1,TRBV5-5,TGTGCCAGCAGCCCGAGGGCCAGGGGGACCACTGAAGCTTTCTTT,CASSPRARGTTEAFF
NA,NA,TRBJ1-4,TRBV30,TGTGCCTGTCAAGGAGTATATGAAAAACTGTTTTTT,CACQGVYEKLFF
TRBD1,NA,TRBJ1-6,TRBV11-2,TGTGCCAGCAGCCCGGGACAGGGGGCCTATAATTCACCCCTCCACTTT,CASSPGQGAYNSPLHF
NA,NA,TRBJ2-7,TRBV6-1,TGTGCCAGCAGTGAAAGTTTTGCTGGAGGCGAGCAGTACTTC,CASSESFAGGEQYF
NA,NA,TRBJ1-1,TRBV6-5,TGTGCCAGCAGTTACTCGGTTCTCAGAGGCACTGAAGCTTTCTTT,CASSYSVLRGTEAFF
NA,few,TRBJ1-4,TRBV2,TGTGCCAGCGAGCGGGAAATTCATGAAAAACTGTTTTTT,CASEREIHEKLFF
NA,NA,TRBJ2-7,TRBV7-8,TGTGCCAGCAGCTTAGAGGCAGGGCCCACCTACGAGCAGTACTTC,CASSLEAGPTYEQYF
TRBD2,NA,TRBJ2-3,TRBV7-9,TGTGCCGAAAGGGAGACTAGCGGGGCTGGAGATACGCAGTATTTT,CAERETSGAGDTQYF
TRBD1,once,TRBJ1-2,TRBV27,TGTGCCAGCAGCGAAAGACAGGGGGTCCGCTACACCTTC,CASSERQGVRYTF
TRBD1,few,TRBJ2-6,TRBV19,TGTGCCAGTAGCGTCCCGGGACAGGGTACTGGGGCCAACGTCCTGACTTTC,CASSVPGQGTGANVLTF
NA,NA,TRBJ1-1,TRBV5-1,TGCGCCAGCAGCCCTAAGGCTGGGCGGGTGGACACTGAAGCTTTCTTT,CASSPKAGRVDTEAFF
TRBD1,NA,TRBJ1-1,TRBV19,TGTGCCAGTAGTCCCTTGACAGGGGTGAACACTGAAGCTTTCTTT,CASSPLTGVNTEAFF
NA,NA,TRBJ2-2,TRBV5-4,TGTGCCAGCAGCTTGGCCCCAGGGGCCCGACGGACCGGGGAGCTGTTTTTT,CASSLAPGARRTGELFF
TRBD1,NA,TRBJ2-3,TRBV5-1,TGCGCCAGCAGCTTTGGGACAGGGGGCACAGATACGCAGTATTTT,CASSFGTGGTDTQYF
NA,NA,TRBJ1-4,TRBV9,TGTGCCAGCAGCGTAGGCGGGGAAGAAAAACTGTTTTTT,CASSVGGEEKLFF
TRBD2,NA,TRBJ2-5,TRBV19,TGTGCCAGTAATCCCACGGGGGGGAATCAAGAGACCCAGTACTTC,CASNPTGGNQETQYF
NA,NA,TRBJ1-4,TRBV6-1,TGTGCCAGCAGTGAGAGCAGGGGAAGGGGTGAAAAACTGTTTTTT,CASSESRGRGEKLFF
NA,NA,TRBJ1-2,TRBV9,TGTGCCAGCAGCCCCCAGGCATATGGCTACACCTTC,CASSPQAYGYTF
NA,NA,TRBJ2-1,TRBV27,TGTGCCAGCGAGAGTTATCATGAGCAGTTCTTC,CASESYHEQFF